This record looks at one TCR beta chain sequence and its context. Its antigen is undetermined. This sample was taken from a study of a mutant IDH1 vaccine in newly diagnosed glioma. On the study more broadly: Vaccinations were initiated 4-6 weeks following radiotherapy alone, or were given together with temozolomide cycles.

The assay was immunoSEQ multiplex PCR, and TCRdb's table has in-frame clones only and misses some. In the table there are about 130,000 clones, around four fifths of which are singletons. The V end lost 1 base, the J end lost 5 bases, and 15 bases lay between the germline ends. The CDR3 is made up of 15 amino acids. Per the germline V gene, CDR1 is LGHNA and CDR2 is YSLEER. Noted time point: week 11, during vaccination. The investigators gave 300 ug of mutant IDH1 20-mer peptide in each vaccine dose, together with topical imiquimod. This receptor was identified in a man in his forties with glioma. V and J are TRBV4-3 and TRBJ2-7; TRBD2 might be the D (5 bases). The sample in question was PBMCs, obtained from a glioma patient whose treatment included an IDH1 peptide vaccine. Here the CDR3 DNA reads TGCGCCAGCAGCCAAGGAGGCTCTAGCTACCACGAGCAGTACTTC. It encodes CASSQGGSSYHEQYF.